Shown below are 14 T cell receptor beta chains from a single sample sequenced in a study of blood T cells in healthy people across ages. Then a second PCR, running about 7 to 11 cycles, was carried out with a sample-barcoded 5' primer and a J-beta primer mix. A single record per CDR3 protein comes from TCRdb applying MiXCR to the 5' RACE reads. The sample shows hundreds of thousands of distinct CDR3 sequences, about 30% of them seen only once. Source material: blood. Receptors originate from a woman older than 75 in good health.

The chain couples TRBV6-1 to TRBJ2-5; 10 positions match TRBD2. The J call may be wrong; the DNA end is better matched by TRBJ2-7. CDR3 length equals 18 residues. Germline CDR1 reads MNHNS; CDR2 reads SASEGT. In DNA form, the CDR3 reads TGTGCCGGCTCCTCGGGGCCTAGCGGGGGCCTCCTCCTTCGCGAGCAGTACTTC. Its translation: CAGSSGPSGGLLLREQYF.

This clonotype has a handful of counts. The chain uses TRBV2 and TRBJ2-5, with 7 nucleotides matching TRBD1. Germline V gene data show CDR1 as SNHLY and CDR2 as FYNNEI. The CDR3 runs to 15 residues. V lost 11 bases and J lost 2; bases outside the gene matches: 14. The CDR3 spells CASVTEGTAQETQYF. The CDR3 nucleotides read TGTGCCTCTGTAACTGAAGGGACAGCACAAGAGACCCAGTACTTC. The full variable domain, completed using reference TRBV2 and TRBJ2-5, is EPEVTQTPSHQVTQMGQEVILRCVPISNHLYFYWYRQILGQKVEFLVSFYNNEISEKSEIFDDQFSVERPDGSNFTLKIRSTKLEDSAMYFCASVTEGTAQETQYFGPGTRLLVL.

The rearrangement links TRBV6-2 or TRBV6-3 to TRBJ2-2; D call uncertain. The CDR3 runs to 11 residues. Germline assignment: CDR1 MNHEY and CDR2 SVGEGT. Trimming took 6 bases from V and 6 from J, leaving 5 bases between them. The DNA of the CDR3 is TGTGCCAGCAGCAACGCCGGGGAGCTGTTTTTT. Translating it yields CASSNAGELFF.

This clonotype was seen repeatedly, ten times or more. The chain joins TRBV20-1 to TRBJ2-5, with D hard to call. V lost 4 bases, J lost 5 bases, and 14 bases lay in between. This CDR3 contains 13 residues. The V gene's germline CDR1 is DFQATT and CDR2 SNEGSKA (reference sequence). CDR3 sequence (DNA): TGCAGTGCTATGGTCCGGGTACGGGAGACCCAGTACTTC. Its translation is CSAMVRVRETQYF.

This clonotype appeared many times. The gene calls are TRBV18 and TRBJ2-7; D is possibly TRBD2 (6 bases). This CDR3 spans 12 amino acids. Germline V gene data show CDR1 as KGHSH and CDR2 as LQKENI. V dropped 4 bases and J dropped 6 bases, with 10 bases sitting between them. The CDR3 nucleotides are TGTGCCAGCTCACAGGCGGGGAGCGAGCAGTACTTC. It yields the protein CASSQAGSEQYF. Full variable domain (outside the CDR3, taken from reference TRBV18 and TRBJ2-7): NAGVMQNPRHLVRRRGQEARLRCSPMKGHSHVYWYRQLPEEGLKFMVYLQKENIIDESGMPKERFSAEFPKEGPSILRIQQVVRGDSAAYFCASSQAGSEQYFGPGTRLTVT.

This clonotype was recorded many times. The rearrangement joins TRBV7-8 to TRBJ2-1; tentatively, D is TRBD2 (6 bases). The germline V gene has CDR1 SGHVS and CDR2 FQNEAQ. V lost 2 bases to trimming and J lost 7 bases, with 18 bases between them. The CDR3 sequence is 16 residues long. CDR3 amino acids: CASSLLGPGGVNEQFF. CDR3 coding DNA: TGTGCCAGCAGCTTATTGGGGCCCGGGGGTGTGAATGAGCAGTTCTTC. Variable domain in full (rest from reference TRBV7-8 and TRBJ2-1): GAGVSQSPRYKVAKRGQDVALRCDPISGHVSLFWYQQALGQGPEFLTYFQNEAQLDKSGLPSDRFFAERPEGSVSTLKIQRTQQEDSAVYLCASSLLGPGGVNEQFFGPGTRLTVL.

This clonotype was detected many times. J is TRBJ2-5 and V is TRBV7-2; D may correspond to TRBD1 or TRBD2 (5 bases each). Trimming shortened V by 4 bases and J by 6 bases, and 9 bases separated the two germline ends. The CDR3 totals 12 residues. CDR1 and CDR2 (germline): SGHTA, FQGNSA. DNA for the CDR3: TGTGCCAGCAGCTGGGACCGACAGACCCAGTACTTC. It is translated as CASSWDRQTQYF.

This clonotype was found many times. The CDR3 DNA reads TGTGCCAGCAGCCAGCAAGATAGGACACGTCTTGGGACCCAGTACTTC. This encodes CASSQQDRTRLGTQYF. This chain connects TRBV3-1 to TRBJ2-5, with D perhaps matching TRBD1 (5 bases). Per germline, CDR1 LGHDT and CDR2 YNNKEL (reference sequence). The CDR3 has 16 residues. Trimming removed 3 bases at V and 7 bases at J, with 21 bases between.

The CDR3 DNA reads TGCGCCAGCAGCTTGGCCGGGGCACACACTGAAGCTTTCTTT. Residues: CASSLAGAHTEAFF. V is TRBV5-1 and J is TRBJ1-1, with D perhaps matching TRBD1 (5 bases). Germline-derived CDR1 and CDR2 are SGHRS and YFSETQ. This CDR3 is 14 amino acids long. Trimming left V 0 bases short and J 3 bases short, with 9 bases between.

In regard to this clonotype: This may arise from a read error, as a much more abundant clone is one base away. This chain joins TRBV29-1 and TRBJ2-5, with 11 bases aligning to TRBD2. The germline CDR1 and CDR2 sequences are SQVTM and ANQGSEA. The ends lost 3 bases at V and 5 bases at J; junction bases unmatched: 11. The CDR3 spans 16 residues. The CDR3 loop is CSVEGSRLAGTETQYF. DNA for the CDR3: TGCAGCGTTGAGGGCTCTAGACTAGCGGGGACGGAGACCCAGTACTTC.

This clonotype has ten or more counts. The chain uses TRBV20-1 and TRBJ1-5, with 7 nucleotides matching TRBD1. This CDR3 comprises 15 residues. Germline V gives CDR1 DFQATT, CDR2 SNEGSKA (reference sequence). J lost 4 bases, V lost 1 base, and 7 bases had no gene match. The CDR3 sequence: CSARAGQVPNQPQHF. The CDR3 nucleotides are TGCAGTGCTAGAGCTGGACAGGTGCCGAATCAGCCCCAGCATTTT.

This chain joins TRBV27 and TRBJ1-1, with D perhaps matching TRBD1 (6 bases). The CDR3 is made up of 14 amino acids. The V and J ends lost 5 bases and 0 bases respectively, with 10 bases between them. Germline loops: CDR1 MNHEY, CDR2 SMNVEV (reference sequence). The CDR3 DNA reads as TGTGCCAGCAGTAACACAGGGCTGAACACTGAAGCTTTCTTT. Protein: CASSNTGLNTEAFF.

This clonotype has ten or more counts. The chain couples TRBV5-1 to TRBJ2-5; D call uncertain. Germline loops: CDR1 SGHRS, CDR2 YFSETQ. V lost 4 bases and J lost 5, with 6 bases in between. The CDR3 extends over 11 amino acids. CDR3: CASSGYETQYF. The CDR3 DNA follows: TGCGCCAGCAGCGGCTATGAGACCCAGTACTTC.

The chain is built from TRBV11-3 and TRBJ1-4; 7 positions match TRBD1. CDR1 is SGHNT, CDR2 YENEEA, per germline. J was trimmed by 2 bases and V by 5 bases; bases with no gene match: 5. The CDR3 is 15 amino acids. DNA for the CDR3: TGTGCCAGCAGCCACTACAGGGGCACTAATGAAAAACTGTTTTTT. Its translation is CASSHYRGTNEKLFF. Full variable domain (missing parts from reference TRBV11-3 and TRBJ1-4): EAGVVQSPRYKIIEKKQPVAFWCNPISGHNTLYWYLQNLGQGPELLIRYENEEAVDDSQLPKDRFSAERLKGVDSTLKIQPAELGDSAVYLCASSHYRGTNEKLFFGSGTQLSVL.